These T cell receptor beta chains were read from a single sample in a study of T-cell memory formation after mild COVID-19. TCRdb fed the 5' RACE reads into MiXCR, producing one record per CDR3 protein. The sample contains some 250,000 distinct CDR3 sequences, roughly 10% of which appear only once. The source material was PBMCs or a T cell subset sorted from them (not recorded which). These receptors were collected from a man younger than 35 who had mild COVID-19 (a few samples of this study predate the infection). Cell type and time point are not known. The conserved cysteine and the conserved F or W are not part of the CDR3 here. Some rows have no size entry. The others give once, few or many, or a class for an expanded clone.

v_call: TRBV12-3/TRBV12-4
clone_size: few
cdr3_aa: ASSRQSGETQY

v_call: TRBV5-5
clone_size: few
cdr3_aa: ASSSRARTGHGYT

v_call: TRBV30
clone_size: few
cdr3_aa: AWSVGVGELF

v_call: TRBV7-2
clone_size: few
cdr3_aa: ASSRQFQETQY

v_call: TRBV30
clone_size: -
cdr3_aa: AWSVYTGELF

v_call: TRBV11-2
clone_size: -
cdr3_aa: ASSAINYGYT

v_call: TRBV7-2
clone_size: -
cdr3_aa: ASSLGWLNTEAF

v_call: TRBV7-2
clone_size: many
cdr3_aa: ASSFQGKGTEAF

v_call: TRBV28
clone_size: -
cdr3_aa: ASSFITGGSYGYT

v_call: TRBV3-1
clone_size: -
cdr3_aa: ASSQGNEAFYGYT

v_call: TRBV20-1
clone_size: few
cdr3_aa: SARLGQVETQY

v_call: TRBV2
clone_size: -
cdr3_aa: ATPGNDPLEQY

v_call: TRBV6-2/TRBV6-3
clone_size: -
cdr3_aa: ASRSWGSSNYGYT

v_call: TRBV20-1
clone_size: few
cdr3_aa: SATPHRGTNEKLF

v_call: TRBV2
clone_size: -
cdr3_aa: ASSDREGGQPQH

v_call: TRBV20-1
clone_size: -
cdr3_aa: SAQDPRQGPFNEQF

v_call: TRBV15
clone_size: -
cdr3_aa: ATSVTGSGETQY

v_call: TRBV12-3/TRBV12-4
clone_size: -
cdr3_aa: ASSRDGAGTYTDTQY

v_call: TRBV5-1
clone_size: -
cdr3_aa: ASSLEATGQPQH

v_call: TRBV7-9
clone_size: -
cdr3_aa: ASSLGQGDFYEQY

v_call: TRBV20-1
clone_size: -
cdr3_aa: SARAGRLNTEAF

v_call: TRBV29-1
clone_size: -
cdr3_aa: SVEGTWGYTDTQY

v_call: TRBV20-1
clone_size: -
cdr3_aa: SASPGTDYGYT

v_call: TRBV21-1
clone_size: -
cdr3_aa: ASGGSFYGYT

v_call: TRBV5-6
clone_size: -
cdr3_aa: ASSFRDRGSEAF

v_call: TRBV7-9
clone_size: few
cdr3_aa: ASSAMGDSPLH

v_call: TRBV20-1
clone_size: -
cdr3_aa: SATTTANTGELF

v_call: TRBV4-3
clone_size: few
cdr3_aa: ASSQTGDTEAF

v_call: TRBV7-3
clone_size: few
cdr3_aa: ASSETGDRNQPQH

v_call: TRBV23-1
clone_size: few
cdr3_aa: ASLRRETYNEQF

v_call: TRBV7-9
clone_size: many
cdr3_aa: ASSLGGTGGEKLF

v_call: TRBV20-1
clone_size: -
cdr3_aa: SAYGAQETQY

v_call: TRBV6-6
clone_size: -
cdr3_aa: ASSYSQGKAEAF

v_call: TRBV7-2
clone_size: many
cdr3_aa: ASSLGGPYGYT

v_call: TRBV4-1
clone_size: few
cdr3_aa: ASSQGAGRGYQPQH

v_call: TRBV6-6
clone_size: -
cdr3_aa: ASRIGTREETQY

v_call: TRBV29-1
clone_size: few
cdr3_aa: SVAYGGNIQY

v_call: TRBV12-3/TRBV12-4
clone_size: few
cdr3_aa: ASKTGEGNSPLH

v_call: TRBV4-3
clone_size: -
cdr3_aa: ASGRGLTDTQY

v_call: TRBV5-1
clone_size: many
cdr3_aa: ASSSNPGQSETQY

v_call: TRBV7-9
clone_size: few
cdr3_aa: ASSDSQGVTYNEQF

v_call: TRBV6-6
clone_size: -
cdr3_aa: ASSYSDLAGGRETQY

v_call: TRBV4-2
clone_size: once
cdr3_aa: ASSQHGTSGSRETQY

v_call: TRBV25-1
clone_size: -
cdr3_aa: ASSMSGAGETQY

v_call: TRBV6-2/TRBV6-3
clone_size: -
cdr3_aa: ASSTDRLLAHSGANVLT

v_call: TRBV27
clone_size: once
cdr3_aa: ASSPWDGSNQPQH

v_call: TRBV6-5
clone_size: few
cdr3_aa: ASTKAGVKNSPLH

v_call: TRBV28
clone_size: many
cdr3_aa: ASSSLLASTDTQY

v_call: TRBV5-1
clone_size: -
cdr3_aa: ASSSTIGPGTDTQY

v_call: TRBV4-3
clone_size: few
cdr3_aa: ASGGTSPYNEQF

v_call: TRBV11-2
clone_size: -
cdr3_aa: ASSLVWDIGETQY

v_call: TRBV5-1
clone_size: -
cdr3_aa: ASSLTGGQDGELF

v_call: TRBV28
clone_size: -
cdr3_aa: ASRSGTKGRQPQH

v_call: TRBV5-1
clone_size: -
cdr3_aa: ASSLNPSPEQF

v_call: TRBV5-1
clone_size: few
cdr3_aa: ASSLVGSGELF

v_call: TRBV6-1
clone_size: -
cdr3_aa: ASSLRRGGETQY